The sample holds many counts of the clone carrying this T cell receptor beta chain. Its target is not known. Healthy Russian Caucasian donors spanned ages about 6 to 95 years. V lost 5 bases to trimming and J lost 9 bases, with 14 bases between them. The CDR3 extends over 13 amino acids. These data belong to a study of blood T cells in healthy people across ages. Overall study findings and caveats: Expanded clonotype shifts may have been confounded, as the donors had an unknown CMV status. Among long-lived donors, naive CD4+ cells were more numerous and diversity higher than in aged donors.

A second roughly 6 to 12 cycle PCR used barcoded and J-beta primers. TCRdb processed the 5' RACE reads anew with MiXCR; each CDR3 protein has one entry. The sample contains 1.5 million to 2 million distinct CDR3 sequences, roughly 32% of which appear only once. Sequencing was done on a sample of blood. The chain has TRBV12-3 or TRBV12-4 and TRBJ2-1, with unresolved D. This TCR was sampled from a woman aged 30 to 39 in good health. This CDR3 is CASSTREDLEQFF. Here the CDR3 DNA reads TGTGCCAGCAGTACAAGAGAGGACCTTGAGCAGTTCTTC.